This T cell receptor (beta chain) stems from a study of OX40 agonist ivuxolimab in advanced cancers. Study-wide context: Ivuxolimab was an agonistic, fully human IgG2 monoclonal antibody directed against OX40 (CD134), a costimulatory receptor. In the dose-escalation cohort, over 65% of patients were male, and the mean age was roughly 60 years, with a range of about 23 to 90. Intravenous ivuxolimab was administered to patients every 2 weeks at six dose levels: 0.01, 0.1, 0.3, 1.5, 3 and 10 mg/kg. Partial responses occurred in three dose-escalation patients: two with cutaneous melanoma and one with hepatocellular carcinoma. The point of sequencing TCRbeta in the periphery was to test whether ivuxolimab changed TCR sequence diversity and drove clonal T-cell expansion. Patients were allowed to have had prior anti-PD-1, anti-PD-L1 or anti-CTLA-4 therapy, and 40% of the dose-escalation patients had been treated with checkpoint inhibitors. Of the 50 to 55 dose-escalation patients, hepatocellular carcinoma was present in approximately 20, melanoma in about 15, renal cell carcinoma in 9 and head and neck cancer in 9. The paper reports the monotherapy dose-escalation portion (N of about 51 patients) of the phase I ivuxolimab trial. Broader findings and caveats from the paper: At doses of 0.1 to 3.0 mg/kg, clonal expansion of both CD4+ and CD8+ T cells in blood was seen between baseline and week 6. Which antigens the clonally expanded peripheral T cells were specific for was not determined. On average, CD8+ T cells showed more expanded clones than CD4+ T cells after ivuxolimab. Low levels of normalized T-cell clonal expansion were also seen in some nonresponding patients. In the 0.1-3.0 mg/kg groups, partial responders had among the lowest normalized peripheral clonal expansion, particularly in CD8+ T cells.

Genomic DNA was extracted from sorted cells for sequencing of the TCRbeta CDR3 region. The immunoSEQ Assay was used for sequencing of TCRbeta CDR3 regions. Here the immuneACCESS table is served through TCRdb, limited to in-frame sequences with V and J called. Missing clones are a known gap in these copies; in checked studies unresolved V genes cover under half, and the rest lacks a known reason. A total of approximately 54,000 clones appear in this sample, about 90% of them only once. 3.6% of the sample is in the top ten clones. The trial excluded patients who had a history of autoimmune disease or were on systemic immunosuppression. In every dose cohort, peripheral blood was drawn for TCR sequencing at baseline, cycle 4 day 1, and cycle 7 day 1. The samples were drawn from a first-in-human, open-label, multicenter phase I dose-escalation trial of ivuxolimab. Adults with locally advanced or metastatic melanoma, renal cell carcinoma, hepatocellular carcinoma or head and neck squamous cell carcinoma were enrolled in the trial. Before TCR sequencing, CD4+ T cells and CD8+ T cells from peripheral blood were sorted into separate populations.

In regard to this clone: Its antigen is unknown. Nothing much larger sits one base from this clone, and base qualities are not available.

CDR1 MGHRA and CDR2 YSYEKL are derived from the germline V gene. The V end loses 5 bases and the J end loses 4 bases, and a stretch of 26 bases separates them. Counted from cysteine to phenylalanine, this CDR3 has 18 amino acids. Only the CDR3 DNA is retained, 54 bases long and in frame from the first base. The chain joins TRBV4-1 to TRBJ2-5, with a weak D call of TRBD2 (6 bases match). The sample in question was CD4+ or CD8+ T cells sorted from blood, obtained in a trial of the OX40 agonist ivuxolimab. This sequence was found in an adult with an advanced solid tumor such as melanoma, head and neck, liver or kidney cancer. Here is the DNA: TGCGCCAGCAGCTACCGCGGCCTTAGCGGAGGCCGCCCAGAGACCCAGTACTTC. The resulting protein is CASSYRGLSGGRPETQYF.